This T cell receptor beta chain comes out of a study of OX40 agonist ivuxolimab in advanced cancers. In the study overall: Anti-PD-1, anti-PD-L1 or anti-CTLA-4 therapy given earlier was allowed, and over 35% had some. Three patients responded partially, comprising one with hepatocellular carcinoma and two with cutaneous melanoma. Findings and caveats of the study: With doses of 0.1 to 3.0 mg/kg, CD4+ and CD8+ blood T cells had undergone clonal expansion by week 6.

Profiled with immunoSEQ multiplex PCR; TCRdb holds only in-frame clones, not every one. The sample lists tens of thousands of clones, around 86% occurring once. On this clone itself: The antigen remains undetermined.

The sequence came from an adult with an advanced solid tumor such as melanoma, head and neck, liver or kidney cancer. This specimen was CD4+ or CD8+ T cells sorted from blood, taken in a trial of the OX40 agonist ivuxolimab.

DNA for the CDR3: TGTGCCAGCAGCTTGGGGCAGGGGTATGGTCTTGGCTACACCTTC. Protein product: CASSLGQGYGLGYTF. This chain uses TRBV5-5 with TRBJ1-2; maybe TRBD1 (6 bases). V lost 0 bases and J lost 7, with 16 bases in between. The germline V gene encodes CDR1 SGHKS and CDR2 YYEKEE (reference sequence). There are 15 residues in the CDR3.